The count of the clone carrying this T cell receptor (beta chain) is one. The sample belongs to a study of blood T cell repertoires in COVID-19. Across the study: In each case, the material was cDNA or gDNA derived from T cells, B-cell-depleted T cells, or PBMCs.

Original analysis: Reference gene primer amplification in the assay estimated nucleated cell counts. Sequencing was performed with immunoSEQ multiplex PCR; in TCRdb, only in-frame clones are kept and a portion is missing. The D gene and trimming were derived from the DNA, and the V and J assignments and clone size from that table. The data contain around 330,000 clones, around 87% of them singletons. CDR1 is MNHEY, CDR2 SVGAGI, per germline. The length of the CDR3 is 15 residues. V was clipped by 7 bases and J by 4 bases; unmatched bases: 7. The specimen was peripheral blood. The chain recombines TRBV6-5 with TRBJ1-1; 12 nucleotides agree with TRBD1. The receptor comes from a woman between 45 and 65 years old with active or convalescent COVID-19. CDR3 amino acids: CASMRDRGPGTEAFF. The DNA for the CDR3 is TGTGCCAGCATGAGGGACAGGGGGCCTGGCACTGAAGCTTTCTTT.